The rows below give T cell receptor beta chains drawn from one sample of a study of T cell changes during pregnancy in multiple sclerosis. The repertoire was sequenced with immunoSEQ multiplex PCR; TCRdb's copy has only in-frame clones and lacks some. The sample shows more than 55,000 clones, more than 85% of them seen only once. Material: peripheral blood, obtained in the first trimester of pregnancy. The receptors originated from a female donor with multiple sclerosis, enrolled in a pregnancy study. The CDR3 runs from the conserved cysteine through the conserved F or W. The D gene is left open where the match is weak. Where a row states a size, it is once, few, many or the class of an expanded clone; other rows omit it.

v_call	j_call	d_call	clone_size	cdr3_aa	cdr3_nt
TRBV9	TRBJ2-3	TRBD1	.	CASSVGQGMDLTDTQYF	TGTGCCAGCAGCGTAGGACAGGGGATGGATTTAACAGATACGCAGTATTTT
TRBV7-2	TRBJ1-2	.	.	CASSRAENANYGYTF	TGTGCCAGCAGCCGAGCTGAAAATGCTAACTATGGCTACACCTTC
TRBV5-5	TRBJ2-7	.	.	CASSPGGGAWYEQYF	TGTGCCAGCAGCCCCGGAGGGGGGGCGTGGTACGAGCAGTACTTC
TRBV9	TRBJ2-1	TRBD2	.	CASSVGPSLAGGGNEQFF	TGTGCCAGCAGCGTAGGCCCTTCCCTAGCGGGGGGTGGGAATGAGCAGTTCTTC
TRBV7-3	TRBJ2-7	.	.	CASSPGPGAYEQYF	TGTGCCAGCAGCCCAGGACCCGGGGCCTACGAGCAGTACTTC
TRBV11-3	TRBJ2-1	.	.	CASSLTFYNEQFF	TGTGCCAGCAGCTTGACTTTTTACAATGAGCAGTTCTTC
TRBV6-6	TRBJ1-5	.	.	CASSYQAPGTPHF	TGTGCCAGCAGTTACCAAGCCCCCGGGACTCCGCATTTT
TRBV7-9	TRBJ2-3	TRBD2	.	CASSARGGGTDTQYF	TGTGCCAGCAGCGCCCGGGGAGGGGGCACAGATACGCAGTATTTT
TRBV7-2	TRBJ1-4	TRBD1	.	CASSLGQGALGEKLFF	TGTGCCAGCAGCTTAGGACAGGGGGCGCTAGGTGAAAAACTGTTTTTT
TRBV6-1	TRBJ1-5	TRBD1	.	CASTPGTGGNQPQHF	TGTGCCAGCACCCCGGGGACAGGAGGAAATCAGCCCCAGCATTTT
TRBV27	TRBJ1-6	TRBD1	once	CASSPRQGSSPLHF	TGTGCCAGCAGTCCGCGACAGGGTTCTTCACCCCTCCACTTT
TRBV6-5	TRBJ1-2	TRBD1	.	CASTWRQGGGYTF	TGTGCCAGCACCTGGAGACAGGGAGGTGGCTACACCTTC
TRBV6-1	TRBJ1-5	TRBD1	.	CASSGDRGNQPQHF	TGTGCCAGCAGTGGGGACAGGGGGAATCAGCCCCAGCATTTT
TRBV19	TRBJ2-1	TRBD1	once	CASSPGQDRGVNEQFF	TGTGCCAGTAGTCCCGGACAGGACAGGGGAGTCAATGAGCAGTTCTTC
TRBV7-9	TRBJ1-2	TRBD1	.	CASSLPRQGGNYGYTF	TGTGCCAGCAGCTTACCTAGACAGGGAGGCAACTATGGCTACACCTTC
TRBV4-2	TRBJ1-2	.	.	CASSQDKDGGYGYTF	TGTGCCAGCAGCCAAGATAAGGACGGGGGCTATGGCTACACCTTC
TRBV2	TRBJ1-3	.	.	CASSPRGQVSGNTIYF	TGTGCCAGCAGTCCTAGGGGACAAGTGTCCGGAAACACCATATATTTT
TRBV6-6	TRBJ2-7	.	once	CASSYSEGGEQYF	TGTGCCAGCAGTTACTCGGAGGGCGGCGAGCAGTACTTC
TRBV6-5	TRBJ1-2	TRBD1	.	CATRAGGTYGYTF	TGTGCCACCCGGGCAGGGGGCACCTATGGCTACACCTTC
TRBV9	TRBJ2-3	.	.	CASSSRLDLDTQYF	TGTGCCAGCAGCTCCCGACTAGACCTGGATACGCAGTATTTT
TRBV18	TRBJ1-1	.	.	CASSPGRENTEAFF	TGTGCCAGCTCACCAGGACGGGAGAACACTGAAGCTTTCTTT
TRBV5-4	TRBJ1-1	.	.	CASSLLQGRNTEAFF	TGTGCCAGCAGTCTTTTACAGGGAAGGAACACTGAAGCTTTCTTT
TRBV29-1	TRBJ2-1	TRBD1	once	CSVVTGLHEQFF	TGCAGCGTTGTGACAGGGTTACATGAGCAGTTCTTC
TRBV6-1	TRBJ1-1	TRBD1	.	CASSGQGNTEAFF	TGTGCCAGCAGTGGACAGGGGAACACTGAAGCTTTCTTT
TRBV14	TRBJ1-2	.	once	CASSPRNRQASGYTF	TGTGCCAGCAGCCCAAGAAATCGACAGGCCTCTGGCTACACCTTC
TRBV7-2	TRBJ2-2	TRBD1	.	CASSTGTGANTGELFF	TGTGCCAGCAGCACCGGGACAGGGGCGAACACCGGGGAGCTGTTTTTT
TRBV2	TRBJ1-5	.	once	CASCPGAAGNQPQHF	TGTGCCAGCTGCCCGGGAGCAGCGGGCAATCAGCCCCAGCATTTT
TRBV7-9	TRBJ1-4	.	.	CASSLEAVRGEKLFF	TGTGCCAGCAGCTTAGAGGCCGTGAGGGGGGAAAAACTGTTTTTT
TRBV7-2	TRBJ2-5	.	.	CASSPKETQYF	TGTGCCAGCAGCCCTAAAGAGACCCAGTACTTC
TRBV6-5	TRBJ2-3	.	.	CASSYTVLTDTQYF	TGTGCCAGCAGTTACACGGTCCTCACAGATACGCAGTATTTT
TRBV11-2	TRBJ2-3	TRBD2	once	CASSYLAGTDTQYF	TGTGCCAGCAGTTATCTAGCGGGGACAGATACGCAGTATTTT
TRBV4-3	TRBJ1-5	.	.	CASSQEYRANQPQHF	TGCGCCAGCAGCCAAGAATACAGGGCCAATCAGCCCCAGCATTTT
TRBV7-8	TRBJ1-4	.	.	CASSEGGEKLFF	TGTGCCAGCAGCGAGGGAGGGGAGAAACTGTTTTTT
TRBV7-2	TRBJ1-5	.	many	CASSSDRDQPQHF	TGTGCCAGCAGCTCGGACAGAGATCAGCCCCAGCATTTT
TRBV7-3	TRBJ1-2	TRBD1	.	CASSASDRGEGYTF	TGTGCCAGCAGCGCGTCGGACAGGGGCGAAGGCTACACCTTC
TRBV30	TRBJ1-1	.	few	CAWSLQGDTEAFF	TGTGCCTGGAGCTTACAGGGAGACACTGAAGCTTTCTTT
TRBV18	TRBJ1-1	.	.	CASSPLPGGTEAFF	TGTGCCAGCTCACCATTGCCCGGGGGCACTGAAGCTTTCTTT
TRBV7-3	TRBJ1-1	.	.	CASSLLQETEAFF	TGTGCCAGCAGCTTACTTCAGGAAACTGAAGCTTTCTTT
TRBV25-1	TRBJ2-5	TRBD2	.	CASRTSGGRETQYF	TGTGCCAGCAGGACTAGCGGGGGCCGGGAGACCCAGTACTTC
TRBV4-1	TRBJ1-6	TRBD1	once	CASSRRQGARAADNSPLHF	TGCGCCAGCAGCCGGCGACAGGGGGCGCGTGCCGCGGATAATTCACCCCTCCACTTT
TRBV19	TRBJ1-1	TRBD1	.	CSSTQGAWTEAFF	TGTTCCAGCACACAGGGGGCATGGACTGAAGCTTTCTTT
TRBV4-3	TRBJ1-1	.	once	CASSSSGRAPPEAFF	TGCGCCAGCTCCTCCAGCGGGAGGGCCCCCCCGGAAGCTTTCTTT
TRBV10-3	TRBJ2-1	TRBD2	.	CAISGGGTSRHNEQFF	TGTGCCATCAGCGGTGGGGGGACTAGTCGTCACAATGAGCAGTTCTTC
TRBV9	TRBJ1-1	TRBD1	.	CASGTGPNTEAFF	TGTGCCAGCGGGACAGGACCGAACACTGAAGCTTTCTTT
TRBV25-1	TRBJ1-3	.	.	CASSQGHEDSGNTIYF	TGTGCCAGCAGTCAGGGGCACGAAGACTCTGGAAACACCATATATTTT
TRBV9	TRBJ2-5	TRBD2	.	CASSVAGGGSQETQYF	TGTGCCAGCAGCGTAGCTGGCGGGGGGTCTCAAGAGACCCAGTACTTC
TRBV5-5	TRBJ2-7	TRBD1	.	CASSYTGEEQYF	TGTGCCAGCAGTTATACAGGGGAGGAGCAGTACTTC
TRBV7-2	TRBJ2-2	.	.	CASSPPRAGELFF	TGTGCCAGCAGCCCCCCTCGGGCCGGGGAGCTGTTTTTT